This record looks at one T cell receptor beta chain sequence and its context. Its antigen is still unknown. One junction end disagrees with the germline gene, perhaps due to a read error. The sample originates from a study of cytomegalovirus exposure and HLA in healthy donors. Study outcomes and limitations: Apart from CMV serostatus, no immune exposure information was available.

13 Jbeta primers and 60 Vbeta primers were used for the PCR. Sequenced by immunoSEQ multiplex PCR; TCRdb stores in-frame clones only, minus some. The repertoire includes 110,000 to 150,000 clones, about 81% of them detected once, and 6% to 8.5% sits in the top ten. CDR1 and CDR2 from the germline V gene are SSHAT and FNYEAQ (reference sequence). The CDR3 totals 13 residues. Sequences were obtained from PBMCs. The rearrangement uses TRBV7-7 and TRBJ2-7; no clear D gene. This receptor was identified in a man aged 30-40 years in good health and CMV-seronegative. The CDR3 sequence: CASGLDKSYEQYF. The DNA of the CDR3 is TGTGCCAGCGGCTTAGACAAGTCCTACGAGCAGTACTTC. Complete variable domain (other parts from reference TRBV7-7 and TRBJ2-7): GAGVSQSPRYKVTKRGQDVTLRCDPISSHATLYWYQQALGQGPEFLTYFNYEAQPDKSGLPSDRFSAERPEGSISTLTIQRTEQRDSAMYRCASGLDKSYEQYFGPGTRLTVT.